This section outlines one T cell receptor (beta chain) sequence together with its context. Its cognate antigen has yet to be identified. Base qualities are not provided; no much larger clone lies one nucleotide away. The sample comes from a study of blood T cell repertoires in COVID-19 (dated by TCRdb to the early 2020s). About the study as a whole: Samples covering the acute and convalescent phases of COVID-19 were provided by collaborators in the United States, Italy and Spain. The material from the prospective study consisted of cDNA or gDNA derived from T cells, B-cell-depleted T cells, or PBMCs. Subjects who had been exposed to COVID-19, were actively infected with it, or had recovered from it provided the deeply sampled blood TCRbeta repertoires that made up the dataset. The repertoires were released in a freely available public database intended as a resource for research on the immune response to SARS-CoV-2. The samples were drawn from the first 160 participants of the ongoing ImmuneRACE study and from 950 to 1,500 subjects provided by 6 global collaborators. A de-identified subject ID, COVID-19 status, age in years and sex were almost always included in the sample metadata. Where HLA class I and class II types were available, the types were taken from metadata supplied by the sample provider, not from assay-based typing.

Participants in the prospective study were aged roughly 18 to 95 years, lived in 24 United States geographic areas, and enrolled through a virtual design. In the prospective study, participants were assigned to cohorts based on the clinical history participants reported in a screening survey and a study questionnaire. For ImmuneRACE Cohort 3, a participant was defined as recovered based on two consecutive negative NP/OP PCR tests, clearance by a healthcare professional, or resolution of symptoms. In the prospective study, mobile phlebotomists collected whole blood, serum and a nasopharyngeal or oropharyngeal swab from each participant. Participants in the prospective study had the option to provide additional blood draws and questionnaires over a roughly 2-month period. Blood samples from the prospective study were shipped frozen or at room temperature prior to DNA extraction. TCRbeta CDR3 regions were amplified from genomic DNA by means of the immunoSEQ Assay, a bias-controlled multiplex PCR. The study's own analysis went as follows. The number of nucleated cells in each sample was estimated by amplification of reference gene primers within the assay. To quantify the absolute abundance of each unique TCRbeta CDR3 rearrangement, sequence reads were collapsed and filtered. Productive Simpson clonality was computed per sample as the square root of Simpson's diversity index over productive rearrangements. TCRdb provides this immuneACCESS table in a form limited to in-frame rearrangements. Some clones are lacking; in checked studies, under half of them reflect an unresolved V gene, and why the rest are absent is not known. V and J calls and clone size are as listed in that table; D and trimming were resolved from the DNA. Across this sample there are 300,000 to 350,000 clones, with approximately 83% seen only once. The biggest ten clones account for roughly 2% of the sample.

What the study reported, not specific to this receptor: The quantity of clinical and demographic metadata differed by source and by participant and was supplied without curation.

The TCR comes from a man aged 30 to 39 who had recovered from COVID-19. The sequenced sample consisted of PBMCs or T cells enriched from blood (not recorded which).

CDR3 region: CASSPSRGSGELFF. The nucleotide sequence is TGTGCCAGCAGCCCATCGCGGGGTTCCGGGGAGCTGTTTTTT. The rearrangement combines TRBV7-9 with TRBJ2-2, with TRBD2 as a weak D call on 6 bases. The CDR3 runs 14 residues from the cysteine to the phenylalanine. The entry retains the CDR3 DNA only, 42 bases that are in frame from base 1. Trimming costs V 5 bases and J 6 bases, and their ends lie 13 bases apart. The germline V gene (reference sequence) provides CDR1 SEHNR and CDR2 FQNEAQ.